This T cell receptor beta chain was recorded in a study of response to subunit inactivated influenza vaccine. MiXCR, run by TCRdb on the RT-PCR reads, gives a single entry per CDR3 protein. The repertoire includes 180,000 or so distinct CDR3 sequences, less than 15% of them detected once, and about 31% sits in the top ten. This clonotype turned up a few times. These same records also appear under a second study, on T cells expressing NK-cell markers. That source notes: Template switching by 5'RACE with UMIs generated the TCR beta cDNA. Most of the eight sequenced donors tested HCMV-seropositive; one tested seronegative. T cells sorted in several experiments were restricted to alpha-beta TCR T cells by an anti-gamma-delta TCR antibody. The CD3+CD56-NKG2C+ fraction of a few donors was likewise dominated by these clonotypes.

This TCR was recovered from a man aged 45-60 years who received an inactivated influenza vaccine. This material consisted of CD8+ T cells sorted from PBMCs, taken roughly 12 days after vaccination.

The CDR3 bases are TGTGCCAGCAGTCTGGGCGGTATCTCCTACGAGCAGTACTTC. Translated, it gives CASSLGGISYEQYF. V and J are TRBV6-2 or TRBV6-3 and TRBJ2-7; D call uncertain. Germline loops: CDR1 MNHEY, CDR2 SVGEGT. V was trimmed by 5 bases and J by 0 bases, leaving 11 bases between them. The CDR3 extends over 14 amino acids.